This T cell receptor (beta chain) was identified during a study of cytomegalovirus exposure and HLA in healthy donors. The CDR3 runs 18 residues. The V end was cut by 0 bases, the J end by 1 base, with 19 bases between. CDR1 is MGHRA and CDR2 is YSYEKL in the germline V gene. PCR employed 60 Vbeta and 13 Jbeta primers. Data came from immunoSEQ multiplex PCR; TCRdb stores just in-frame clones and leaves some out. The sample lists fewer than 130,000 clones; 65% to 85% were seen once. A single count supports this clone. The clonotype comes from a man younger than 40 in good health and CMV-seropositive. V is TRBV4-1 and J is TRBJ2-7, with a tentative D call TRBD2 (5 bases). Material for sequencing was PBMCs. CDR3 bases: TGCGCCAGCAGCCAAGATCAAACTAGTGGAATTGCTTCCTACGAGCAGTACTTC. This gives the protein CASSQDQTSGIASYEQYF.